This T cell receptor (beta chain) comes out of a study of T cells in localized non-small cell lung cancer. The trim removed 3 bases at V and 4 bases at J, leaving 9 bases unmatched. The CDR3 spans 16 residues. Germline V gene sequence: CDR1 GTSNPN, CDR2 SVGIG (reference sequence). The method was immunoSEQ multiplex PCR; TCRdb's version includes in-frame clones alone and lacks a portion of them. The sample holds under 95,000 clones, more than 70% seen once. This clone occurred a few times. The clonotype was recovered from a female donor older than 55 with stage I lung adenocarcinoma. This sequence joins TRBV30 and TRBJ2-5; 12 bases align to TRBD2. Sequencing was performed on peripheral blood, taken before any cancer treatment. The CDR3 nucleotides read TGTGCCTGGAGGCTAGCGGGAGGGATAGGATCAGAGACCCAGTACTTC. Protein sequence: CAWRLAGGIGSETQYF.